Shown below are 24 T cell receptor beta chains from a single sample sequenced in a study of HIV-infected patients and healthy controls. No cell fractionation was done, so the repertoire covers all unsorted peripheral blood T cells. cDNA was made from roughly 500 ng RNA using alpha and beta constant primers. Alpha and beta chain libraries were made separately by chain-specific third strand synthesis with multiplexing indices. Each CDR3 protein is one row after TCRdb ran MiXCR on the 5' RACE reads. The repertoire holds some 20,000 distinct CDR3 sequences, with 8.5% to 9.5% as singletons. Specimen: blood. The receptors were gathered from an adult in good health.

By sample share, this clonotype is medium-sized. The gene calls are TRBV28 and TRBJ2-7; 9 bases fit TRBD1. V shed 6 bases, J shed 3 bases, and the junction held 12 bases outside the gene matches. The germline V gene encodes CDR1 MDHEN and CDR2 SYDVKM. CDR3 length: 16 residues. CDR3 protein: CASSHDSGQGFYEQYF. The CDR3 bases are TGTGCCAGCAGCCATGACTCGGGACAGGGTTTCTACGAGCAGTACTTC.

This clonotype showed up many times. The DNA for the CDR3 is TGTGCCAGCAGTTTAACACCCTATAATTCACCCCTCCACTTT. This gives the protein CASSLTPYNSPLHF. This rearrangement joins TRBV12-3 or TRBV12-4 to TRBJ1-6; no firm D call. Deletions cut 2 bases from V and 2 bases from J, with 4 bases between. The CDR3 has 14 amino acids.

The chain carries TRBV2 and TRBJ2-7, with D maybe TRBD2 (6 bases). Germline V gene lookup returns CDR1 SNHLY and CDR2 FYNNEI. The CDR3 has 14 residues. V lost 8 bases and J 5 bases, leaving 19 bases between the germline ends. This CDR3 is CASEQESGYDEQYF. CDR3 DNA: TGTGCCAGCGAACAGGAGAGCGGGTATGACGAGCAGTACTTC. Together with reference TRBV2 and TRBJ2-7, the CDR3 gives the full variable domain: EPEVTQTPSHQVTQMGQEVILRCVPISNHLYFYWYRQILGQKVEFLVSFYNNEISEKSEIFDDQFSVERPDGSNFTLKIRSTKLEDSAMYFCASEQESGYDEQYFGPGTRLTVT.

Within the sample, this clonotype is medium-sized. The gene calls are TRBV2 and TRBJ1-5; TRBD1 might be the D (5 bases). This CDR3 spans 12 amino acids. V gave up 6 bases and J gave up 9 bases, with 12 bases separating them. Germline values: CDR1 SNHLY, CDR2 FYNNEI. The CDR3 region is CASRSGRAPQHF. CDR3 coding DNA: TGTGCCAGCAGGTCAGGGCGGGCGCCCCAGCATTTT. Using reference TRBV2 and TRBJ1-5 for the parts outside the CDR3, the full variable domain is EPEVTQTPSHQVTQMGQEVILRCVPISNHLYFYWYRQILGQKVEFLVSFYNNEISEKSEIFDDQFSVERPDGSNFTLKIRSTKLEDSAMYFCASRSGRAPQHFGDGTRLSIL.

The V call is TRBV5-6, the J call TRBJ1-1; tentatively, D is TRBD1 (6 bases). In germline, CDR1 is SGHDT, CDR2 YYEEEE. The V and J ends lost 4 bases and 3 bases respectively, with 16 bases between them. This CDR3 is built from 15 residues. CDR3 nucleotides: TGTGCCAGCAGCCGCATGCCCCAGGGGCACACTGAAGCTTTCTTT. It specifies CASSRMPQGHTEAFF.

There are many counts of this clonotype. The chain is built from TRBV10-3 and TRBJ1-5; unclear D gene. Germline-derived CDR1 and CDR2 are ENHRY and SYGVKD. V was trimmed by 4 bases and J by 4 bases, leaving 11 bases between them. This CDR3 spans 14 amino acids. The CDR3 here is CAISVERSNQPQHF. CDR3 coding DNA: TGTGCCATCAGTGTCGAACGGAGTAATCAGCCCCAGCATTTT.

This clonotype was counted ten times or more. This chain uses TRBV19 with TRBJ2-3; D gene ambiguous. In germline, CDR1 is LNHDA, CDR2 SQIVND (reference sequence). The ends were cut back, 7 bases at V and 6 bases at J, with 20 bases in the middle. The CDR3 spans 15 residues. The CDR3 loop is CASKPGGTLADTQYF. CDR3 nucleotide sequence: TGTGCCAGTAAGCCAGGCGGAACCTTGGCGGATACGCAGTATTTT.

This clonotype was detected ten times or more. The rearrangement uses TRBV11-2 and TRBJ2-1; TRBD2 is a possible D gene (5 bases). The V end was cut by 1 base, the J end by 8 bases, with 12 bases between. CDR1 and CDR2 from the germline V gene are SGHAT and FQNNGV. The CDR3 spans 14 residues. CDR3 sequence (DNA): TGTGCCAGCAGCTTAGCCCTAGCTGGGCATGAGCAGTTCTTC. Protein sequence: CASSLALAGHEQFF.

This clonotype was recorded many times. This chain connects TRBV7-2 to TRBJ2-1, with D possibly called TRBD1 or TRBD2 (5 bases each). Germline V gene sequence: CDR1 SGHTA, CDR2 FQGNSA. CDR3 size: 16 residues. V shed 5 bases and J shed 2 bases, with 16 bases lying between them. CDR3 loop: CASSPRSGTTYNEQFF. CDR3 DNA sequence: TGTGCCAGCAGCCCCAGATCCGGGACGACCTACAATGAGCAGTTCTTC.

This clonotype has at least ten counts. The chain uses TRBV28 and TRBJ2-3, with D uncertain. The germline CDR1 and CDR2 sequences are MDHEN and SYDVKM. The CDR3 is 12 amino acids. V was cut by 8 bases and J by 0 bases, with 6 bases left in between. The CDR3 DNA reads TGTGCCAGCCTTTCTAGCACAGATACGCAGTATTTT. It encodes CASLSSTDTQYF.

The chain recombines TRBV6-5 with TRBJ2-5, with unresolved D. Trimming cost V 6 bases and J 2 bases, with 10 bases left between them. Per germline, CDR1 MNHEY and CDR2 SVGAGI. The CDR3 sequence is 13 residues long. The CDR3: CASRSGVQETQYF. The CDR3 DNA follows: TGTGCCAGCAGGTCCGGAGTGCAAGAGACCCAGTACTTC.

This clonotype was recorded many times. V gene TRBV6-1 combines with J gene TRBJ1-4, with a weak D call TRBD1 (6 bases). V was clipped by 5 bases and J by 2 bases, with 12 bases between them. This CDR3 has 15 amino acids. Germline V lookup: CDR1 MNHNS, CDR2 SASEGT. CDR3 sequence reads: CASSSWGATNEKLFF. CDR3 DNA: TGTGCCAGCAGTTCGTGGGGGGCTACTAATGAAAAACTGTTTTTT.

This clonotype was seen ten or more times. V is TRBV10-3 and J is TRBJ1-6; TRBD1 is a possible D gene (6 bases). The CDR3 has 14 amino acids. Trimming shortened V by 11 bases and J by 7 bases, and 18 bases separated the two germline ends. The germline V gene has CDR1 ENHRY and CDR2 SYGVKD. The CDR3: CAVQPDSRNSPLHF. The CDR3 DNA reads TGTGCCGTTCAGCCGGACAGTAGAAATTCACCCCTCCACTTT.

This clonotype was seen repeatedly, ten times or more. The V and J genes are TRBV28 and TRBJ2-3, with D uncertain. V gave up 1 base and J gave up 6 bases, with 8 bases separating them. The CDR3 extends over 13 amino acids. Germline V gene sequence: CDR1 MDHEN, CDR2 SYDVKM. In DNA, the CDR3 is TGTGCCAGCAGTTTATTTCGTCCTGATACGCAGTATTTT. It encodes CASSLFRPDTQYF.

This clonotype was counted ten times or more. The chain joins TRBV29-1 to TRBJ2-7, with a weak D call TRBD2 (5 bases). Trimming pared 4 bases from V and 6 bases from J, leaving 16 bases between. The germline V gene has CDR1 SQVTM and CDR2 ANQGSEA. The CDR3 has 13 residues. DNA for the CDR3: TGCAGCGTTGCGACTACCTCTCGAGGCGAGCAGTACTTC. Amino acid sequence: CSVATTSRGEQYF.

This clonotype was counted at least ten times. CDR3 in DNA: TGTGCCAGCAGCCAAGCCCTCCTTCAGGGGGCAGGGACCAAAAACATTCAGTACTTC. Translated: CASSQALLQGAGTKNIQYF. The rearrangement joins TRBV28 to TRBJ2-4, with 8 bases that match TRBD1. The CDR3 consists of 19 residues. The V segment lost 6 bases and the J segment 2 bases; nucleotides outside the gene matches: 18. Germline-derived CDR1 and CDR2 are MDHEN and SYDVKM.

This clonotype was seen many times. Here the CDR3 reads CASSPIQERSSYNEQFF. The CDR3 DNA sequence: TGTGCCAGCTCACCCATTCAGGAGCGAAGCTCCTACAATGAGCAGTTCTTC. The chain carries TRBV18 and TRBJ2-1; unclear D gene. Looked up from germline, CDR1 is KGHSH and CDR2 is LQKENI. V dropped 3 bases and J dropped 0 bases, with 15 bases sitting between them. This CDR3 contains 17 residues. Together with reference TRBV18 and TRBJ2-1, the CDR3 gives the full variable domain: NAGVMQNPRHLVRRRGQEARLRCSPMKGHSHVYWYRQLPEEGLKFMVYLQKENIIDESGMPKERFSAEFPKEGPSILRIQQVVRGDSAAYFCASSPIQERSSYNEQFFGPGTRLTVL.

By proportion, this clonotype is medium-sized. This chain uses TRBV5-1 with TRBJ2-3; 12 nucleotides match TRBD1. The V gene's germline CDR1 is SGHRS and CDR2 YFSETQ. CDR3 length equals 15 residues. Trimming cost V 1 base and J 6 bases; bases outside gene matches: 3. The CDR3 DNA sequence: TGCGCCAGCAGCTTGTCGGGACAGGGGGCCGATACGCAGTATTTT. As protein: CASSLSGQGADTQYF.

Here the CDR3 reads CSASPWTSGRAPGWNEQFF. In DNA, the CDR3 is TGCAGTGCTAGCCCTTGGACTAGCGGGAGGGCCCCTGGGTGGAATGAGCAGTTCTTC. The V gene is TRBV20-1, the J gene TRBJ2-1, with 15 bases matching TRBD2. The CDR3 totals 19 residues. V shed 3 bases and J 7 bases; nucleotides not matched to a gene: 16. Germline CDR1 and CDR2: DFQATT and SNEGSKA (reference sequence).

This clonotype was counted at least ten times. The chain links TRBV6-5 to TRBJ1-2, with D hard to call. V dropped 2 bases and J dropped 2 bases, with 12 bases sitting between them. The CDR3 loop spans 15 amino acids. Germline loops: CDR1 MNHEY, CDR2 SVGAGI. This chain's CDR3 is CASSYQRISNYGYTF. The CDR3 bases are TGTGCCAGCAGTTACCAGAGAATTTCAAACTATGGCTACACCTTC.

For the CDR3, the DNA is TGTGCCAGCAGCTTAGTCAAGCTCACCGGGGAGCTGTTTTTT. Protein: CASSLVKLTGELFF. The rearrangement links TRBV7-9 to TRBJ2-2; no reliable D call. V was clipped by 1 base and J by 4 bases, with 7 bases between them. Germline loops: CDR1 SEHNR, CDR2 FQNEAQ (reference sequence). The CDR3 contains 14 residues.

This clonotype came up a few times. As DNA, the CDR3 is TGTGCCAGTAGTATAGCGGGTAACTCCTACAATGAGCAGTTCTTC. Amino acid sequence: CASSIAGNSYNEQFF. V is TRBV19 and J is TRBJ2-1; D gene ambiguous. CDR1 and CDR2 from the germline V gene are LNHDA and SQIVND (reference sequence). Between the trimmed V and J ends, which lost 1 base and 0 bases, there was a span of 7 bases. The CDR3 has 15 residues.

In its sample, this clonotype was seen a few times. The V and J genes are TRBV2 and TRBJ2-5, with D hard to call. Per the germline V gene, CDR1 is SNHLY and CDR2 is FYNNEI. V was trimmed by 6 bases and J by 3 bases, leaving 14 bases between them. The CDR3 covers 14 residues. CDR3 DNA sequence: TGTGCCAGCAGGGCCCCTCGTTTGAAAGAGACCCAGTACTTC. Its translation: CASRAPRLKETQYF. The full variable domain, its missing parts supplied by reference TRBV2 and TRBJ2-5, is EPEVTQTPSHQVTQMGQEVILRCVPISNHLYFYWYRQILGQKVEFLVSFYNNEISEKSEIFDDQFSVERPDGSNFTLKIRSTKLEDSAMYFCASRAPRLKETQYFGPGTRLLVL.

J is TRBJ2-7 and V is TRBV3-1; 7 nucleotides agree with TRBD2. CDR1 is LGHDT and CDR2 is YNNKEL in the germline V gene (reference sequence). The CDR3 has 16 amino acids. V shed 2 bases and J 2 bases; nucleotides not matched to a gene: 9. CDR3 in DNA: TGTGCCAGCAGCCAACTCCGACTAGCTGCTGCCTACGAGCAGTACTTC. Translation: CASSQLRLAAAYEQYF.